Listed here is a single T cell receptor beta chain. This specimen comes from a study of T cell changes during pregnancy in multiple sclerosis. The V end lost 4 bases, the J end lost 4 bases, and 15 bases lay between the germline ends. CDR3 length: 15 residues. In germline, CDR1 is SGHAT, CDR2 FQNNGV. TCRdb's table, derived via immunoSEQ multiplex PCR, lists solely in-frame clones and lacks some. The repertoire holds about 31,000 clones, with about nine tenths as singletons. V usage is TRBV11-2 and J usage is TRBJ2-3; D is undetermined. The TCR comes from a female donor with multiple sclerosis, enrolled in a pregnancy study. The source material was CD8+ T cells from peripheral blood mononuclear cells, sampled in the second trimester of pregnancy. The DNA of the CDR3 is TGTGCCAGCAGCTCGGAAGCGTCGTGGGCAGATACGCAGTATTTT. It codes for CASSSEASWADTQYF.